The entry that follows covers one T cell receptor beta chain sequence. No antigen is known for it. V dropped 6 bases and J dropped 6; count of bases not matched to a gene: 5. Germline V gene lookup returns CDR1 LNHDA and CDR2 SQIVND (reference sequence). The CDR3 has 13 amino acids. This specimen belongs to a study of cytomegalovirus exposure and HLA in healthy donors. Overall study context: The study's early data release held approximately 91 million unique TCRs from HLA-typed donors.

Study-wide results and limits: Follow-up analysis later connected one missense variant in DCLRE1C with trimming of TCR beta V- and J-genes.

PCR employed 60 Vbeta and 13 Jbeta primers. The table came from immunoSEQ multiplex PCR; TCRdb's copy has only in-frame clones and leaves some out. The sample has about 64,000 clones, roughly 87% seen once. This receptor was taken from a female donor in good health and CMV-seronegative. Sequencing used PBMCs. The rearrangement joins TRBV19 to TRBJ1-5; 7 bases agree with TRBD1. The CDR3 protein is CASSETGPQPQHF. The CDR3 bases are TGTGCCAGTAGCGAGACAGGGCCTCAGCCCCAGCATTTT. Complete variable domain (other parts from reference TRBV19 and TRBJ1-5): DGGITQSPKYLFRKEGQNVTLSCEQNLNHDAMYWYRQDPGQGLRLIYYSQIVNDFQKGDIAEGYSVSREKKESFPLTVTSAQKNPTAFYLCASSETGPQPQHFGDGTRLSIL.